Detailed here is one T cell receptor (beta chain). Its antigen is unknown. In the original processing: Clinicopathological groups of papillary thyroid cancer showed CDR3 differences that were used to build a distant-metastasis classifier. TCRdb re-called the PCR reads with MiXCR. TCRdb's processing, not the authors', yielded these V and J calls. The sample includes some 35,000 clones, 25% to 30% of them seen just once. This sample stems from a study of metastatic and nonmetastatic thyroid tumors. Study information: Across blood and tumor or nodule tissue, repertoires from malignant and benign thyroid patients were compared with one another. General observations from the study: Malignant thyroid tumors reportedly exceeded benign nodules significantly in TCR beta diversity, with the difference appearing in blood and tumor.

Patients underwent thyroid surgery, and none had received any treatment before it. The CDR3 sequence is 13 residues long. The V end was cut by 1 base, the J end by 13 bases, with 16 bases between. Germline V gives CDR1 KGHSH, CDR2 LQKENI. The source material was blood. V gene TRBV18 combines with J gene TRBJ1-1; no definite D call. This TCR derives from a female donor with papillary thyroid cancer or a benign thyroid nodule (not recorded which). Some clones in this sample may be carry-over from other donors' samples. The CDR3 DNA reads TGTGCCAGCTCACCACAGGGTAACACTGATGGTTTCTTT. Translating it yields CASSPQGNTDGFF.